This T cell receptor (beta chain) appears in the sequencing data of a study of blood T cell repertoires in COVID-19. This clone was observed a single time. TCRdb keeps only in-frame clones here, not all; method: immunoSEQ multiplex PCR. Of 320,000 or so clones in the sample, about 90% were seen once. Sequenced: PBMCs or T cells enriched from blood (not recorded which). This TCR derives from a woman younger than 45 who had recovered from COVID-19.

The chain's CDR3 is CASSLATSGVNEQFF. The DNA of the CDR3 is TGTGCCAGCAGCTTAGCCACTAGCGGGGTCAATGAGCAGTTCTTC. The chain has TRBV7-2 and TRBJ2-1, with TRBD2 matching 10 bases. CDR1 and CDR2 from the germline V gene are SGHTA and FQGNSA. The CDR3 length is 15 residues. Germline trimming cut 0 bases from V and 6 bases from J; bases unmatched to any gene: 2.